This T cell receptor beta chain came from a study of graft-versus-host responses after intestinal transplantation. Study background: Multivisceral, liver-intestinal, or isolated intestinal grafts went to recipients. Each recipient received anti-thymocyte globulin induction, then tacrolimus and steroids for 3 to 4 years.

Regarding this clone: The target antigen is unknown. Sequence at one end of the junction differs from germline and may be a read error.

Regarding the study as a whole: GvH clones were found in recipient marrow; some appeared first in ileum or blood. Individuals who had graft-donor T cell macrochimerism had allografts that showed high graft-versus-host to host-versus-graft clonal ratios.

Sequenced by immunoSEQ multiplex PCR; TCRdb stores in-frame clones only, minus some. The table includes 35,000 to 45,000 clones, roughly 94% detected once. Germline CDR1 MNHNS, CDR2 SASEGT. There are 15 residues in the CDR3. The sequencing here drew on unstimulated CD4+ T cells sorted from spleen or lymph node cells, taken before transplant. The receptor was isolated from a human donor who was the organ donor for an intestinal transplant. The chain carries TRBV6-1 and TRBJ2-7; possibly TRBD1 for D (6 bases). The CDR3 nucleotides read TGTGCCAGCAGCGAAGGGAACAGGGACTCCTACGAGCAGTACTTC. Translated: CASSEGNRDSYEQYF.